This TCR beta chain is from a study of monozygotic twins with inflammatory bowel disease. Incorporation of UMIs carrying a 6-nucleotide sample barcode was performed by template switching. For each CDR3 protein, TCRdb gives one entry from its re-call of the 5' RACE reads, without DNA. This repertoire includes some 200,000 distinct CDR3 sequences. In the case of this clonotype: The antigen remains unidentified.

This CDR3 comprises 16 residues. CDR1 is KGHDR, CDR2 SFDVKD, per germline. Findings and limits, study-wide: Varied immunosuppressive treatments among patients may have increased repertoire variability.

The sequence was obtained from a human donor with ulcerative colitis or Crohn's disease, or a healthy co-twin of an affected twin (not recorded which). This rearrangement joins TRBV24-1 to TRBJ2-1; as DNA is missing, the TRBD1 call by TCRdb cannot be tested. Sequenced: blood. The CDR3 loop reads CATSDATGVSYNEQFF.